A selection of T cell receptor beta chains follows, all from one sample in a study of T cells in tuberculosis. The protocol was immunoSEQ multiplex PCR, while the TCRdb copy is restricted to in-frame clones and leaves out a portion. The profile shows tens of thousands of clones, 90% to 95% of them singletons. Sample: PBMCs, taken at tuberculosis diagnosis. These receptor sequences come from an adult with tuberculosis. Each CDR3 is given with its conserved first and last residue. Each record gives: clone size, D gene, V gene, J gene, CDR3 protein, CDR3 DNA. D genes are given only for firm matches. Only some rows state a clone size, as once, few, many or a class for expanded clones.

size: .
D: .
V: TRBV27
J: TRBJ2-1
CDR3: CASRPGGHRVYYNEQFF
DNA: TGTGCCAGCAGGCCGGGGGGACACAGGGTCTACTACAATGAGCAGTTCTTC

size: few
D: .
V: TRBV15
J: TRBJ2-1
CDR3: CATSTFQGSHNEQFF
DNA: TGTGCCACCAGCACTTTCCAGGGGAGCCACAATGAGCAGTTCTTC

size: .
D: TRBD2
V: TRBV4-3
J: TRBJ2-1
CDR3: CASSQFLAGAYNEQFF
DNA: TGCGCCAGCAGCCAGTTCCTAGCGGGAGCCTACAATGAGCAGTTCTTC

size: few
D: .
V: TRBV15
J: TRBJ2-1
CDR3: CATSRALELAYEQFF
DNA: TGTGCCACCAGCAGAGCACTAGAATTGGCCTATGAGCAGTTCTTC

size: .
D: .
V: TRBV19
J: TRBJ2-1
CDR3: CASSPNSYNEQFF
DNA: TGTGCCAGTAGTCCAAATTCCTACAATGAGCAGTTCTTC

size: once
D: .
V: TRBV30
J: TRBJ2-1
CDR3: CAWSPAAEQFF
DNA: TGTGCCTGGAGTCCGGCGGCCGAGCAGTTCTTC

size: .
D: .
V: TRBV18
J: TRBJ2-7
CDR3: CASSPLGTAADGEQYF
DNA: TGTGCCAGCTCACCTCTCGGTACGGCGGCCGATGGGGAGCAGTACTTC

size: .
D: TRBD2
V: TRBV5-5
J: TRBJ2-1
CDR3: CASSSVAGGDEQFF
DNA: TGTGCCAGCAGCTCAGTAGCGGGAGGTGATGAGCAGTTCTTC

size: .
D: TRBD2
V: TRBV27
J: TRBJ2-1
CDR3: CASSLTSGRNEQFF
DNA: TGTGCCAGCAGTTTAACTAGCGGGAGGAATGAGCAGTTCTTC

size: .
D: .
V: TRBV30
J: TRBJ1-6
CDR3: CASAWRGSPLHF
DNA: TGTGCCTCGGCCTGGAGGGGTTCACCCCTCCACTTT

size: .
D: .
V: TRBV6-6
J: TRBJ2-4
CDR3: CASSYGQGNIQYF
DNA: TGTGCCAGCAGTTACGGCCAGGGAAACATTCAGTACTTC

size: .
D: .
V: TRBV7-3
J: TRBJ2-7
CDR3: CASSLGDMRDEQYF
DNA: TGTGCCAGCAGCCTAGGGGACATGCGTGACGAGCAGTACTTC

size: .
D: TRBD2
V: TRBV27
J: TRBJ2-2
CDR3: CASSFPSGTLTGELFF
DNA: TGTGCCAGCAGTTTTCCTAGCGGGACCCTCACCGGGGAGCTGTTTTTT

size: .
D: .
V: TRBV9
J: TRBJ2-7
CDR3: CASSAEGYEQYF
DNA: TGTGCCAGCAGCGCTGAGGGATACGAGCAGTACTTC

size: .
D: TRBD1
V: TRBV27
J: TRBJ2-7
CDR3: CASSPTGDYEQYF
DNA: TGTGCCAGCAGTCCGACAGGGGACTACGAGCAGTACTTC